Given below is one T cell receptor (beta chain) in context. One end of the junction does not line up with germline, which may come from a read error. The record originates from a study of control samples from healthy donors and cancer patients. Data came from immunoSEQ multiplex PCR; TCRdb stores just in-frame clones and leaves some out. The table lists some 160,000 clones, about nine tenths of them singletons. CDR3 size: 16 residues. The V gene's germline CDR1 is MNHNS and CDR2 SASEGT. This receptor was identified in a man younger than 45 in good health. The chain recombines TRBV6-1 with TRBJ1-6; D is possibly TRBD1 (5 bases). Sample: blood. The CDR3 loop is CASREGTGYYNSPLHF. CDR3 DNA sequence: TGTGCCAGCAGAGAAGGTACAGGCTATTATAATTCACCCCTCCACTTT.